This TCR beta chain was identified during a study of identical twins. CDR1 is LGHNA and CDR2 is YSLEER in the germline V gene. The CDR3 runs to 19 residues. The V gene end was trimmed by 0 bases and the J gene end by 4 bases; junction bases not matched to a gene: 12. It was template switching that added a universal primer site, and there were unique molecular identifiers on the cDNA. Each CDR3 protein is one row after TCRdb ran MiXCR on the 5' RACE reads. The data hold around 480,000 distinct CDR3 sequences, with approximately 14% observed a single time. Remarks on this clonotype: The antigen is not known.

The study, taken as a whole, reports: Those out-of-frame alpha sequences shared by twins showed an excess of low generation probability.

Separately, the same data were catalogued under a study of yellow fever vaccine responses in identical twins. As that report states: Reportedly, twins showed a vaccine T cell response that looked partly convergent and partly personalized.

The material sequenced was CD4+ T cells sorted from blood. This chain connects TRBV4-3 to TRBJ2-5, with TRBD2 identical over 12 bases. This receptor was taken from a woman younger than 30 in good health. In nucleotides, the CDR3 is TGCGCCAGCAGCCAAGAACTAGCGGGAGGCTCTGGGCGTCGAGAGACCCAGTACTTC. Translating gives CASSQELAGGSGRRETQYF.